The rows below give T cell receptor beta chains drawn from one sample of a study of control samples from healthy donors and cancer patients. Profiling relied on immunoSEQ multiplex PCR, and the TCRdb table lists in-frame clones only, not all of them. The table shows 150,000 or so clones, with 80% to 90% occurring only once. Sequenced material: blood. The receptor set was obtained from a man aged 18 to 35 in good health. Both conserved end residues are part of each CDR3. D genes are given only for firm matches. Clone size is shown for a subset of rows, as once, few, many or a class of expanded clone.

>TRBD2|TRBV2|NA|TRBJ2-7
CASREAGNSYEQYF
TGTGCCAGCAGAGAAGCGGGGAACTCCTACGAGCAGTACTTC
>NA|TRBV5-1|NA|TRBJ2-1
CASSAGRNNEQFF
TGCGCCAGCAGCGCCGGACGGAACAATGAGCAGTTCTTC
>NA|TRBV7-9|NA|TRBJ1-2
CASSLSGGGYGYTF
TGTGCCAGCAGCTTATCGGGGGGCGGATATGGCTACACCTTC
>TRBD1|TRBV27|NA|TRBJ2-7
CASRPQGAPYEQYF
TGTGCCAGCAGGCCACAGGGGGCGCCCTACGAGCAGTACTTC
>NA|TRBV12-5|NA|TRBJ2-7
CASGSGALTSEQYF
TGTGCTAGTGGTTCAGGGGCCCTTACTTCCGAGCAGTACTTC
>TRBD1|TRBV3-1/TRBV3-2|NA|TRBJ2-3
CASSQRTGGTDTQYF
TGTGCCAGCAGCCAACGAACAGGGGGCACAGATACGCAGTATTTT
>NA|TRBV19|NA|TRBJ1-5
CASTSDRKPQHF
TGTGCCAGTACCTCGGACAGAAAGCCCCAGCATTTT
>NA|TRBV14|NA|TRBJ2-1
CASSPTGGETLKQFF
TGTGCCAGCAGCCCGACCGGCGGGGAGACCCTTAAGCAGTTCTTC
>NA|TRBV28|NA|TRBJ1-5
CASSPIPGSGGNQPQHF
TGTGCCAGCAGTCCTATTCCCGGGTCTGGGGGCAATCAGCCCCAGCATTTT
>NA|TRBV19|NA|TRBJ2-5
CASSPGPSRSGQETQYF
TGTGCCAGTAGTCCAGGCCCGAGCCGGAGCGGCCAAGAGACCCAGTACTTC
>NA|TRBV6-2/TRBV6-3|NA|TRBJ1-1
CASSFPRNTEAFF
TGTGCCAGCAGTTTCCCCAGGAACACTGAAGCTTTCTTT
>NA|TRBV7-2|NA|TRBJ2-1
CASSLVYEQFF
TGTGCCAGCAGCTTAGTATATGAGCAGTTCTTC
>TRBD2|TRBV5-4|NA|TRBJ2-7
CASSPEGAGEYDEQYF
TGTGCCAGCAGCCCGGAGGGAGCGGGGGAATATGACGAGCAGTACTTC
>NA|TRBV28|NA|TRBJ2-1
CASSFTDSYNEQFF
TGTGCCAGCAGTTTTACAGACTCCTACAATGAGCAGTTCTTC
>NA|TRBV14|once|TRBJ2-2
CASSQAGLNTGELFF
TGTGCCAGCAGCCAGGCAGGATTGAACACCGGGGAGCTGTTTTTT
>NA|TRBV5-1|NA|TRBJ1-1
CASSLLGSQTEAFF
TGCGCCAGCAGCTTGCTGGGGTCGCAGACTGAAGCTTTCTTT
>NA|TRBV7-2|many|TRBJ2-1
CASRLGGNNEQFF
TGTGCCAGCAGATTAGGGGGAAACAATGAGCAGTTCTTC
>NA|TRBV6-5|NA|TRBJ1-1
CASRPLTGNTEAFF
TGTGCCAGCAGGCCCTTGACAGGGAACACTGAAGCTTTCTTT
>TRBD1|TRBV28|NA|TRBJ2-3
CASSSPGQGADTQYF
TGTGCCAGCAGTAGTCCGGGACAGGGAGCTGATACGCAGTATTTT
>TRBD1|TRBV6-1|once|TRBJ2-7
CASSEWEGDRGYEQYF
TGTGCCAGCAGTGAATGGGAAGGGGACAGGGGCTACGAGCAGTACTTC
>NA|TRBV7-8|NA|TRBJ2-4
CASSLGGGLAKNIQYF
TGTGCCAGCAGCTTAGGAGGGGGACTAGCCAAAAACATTCAGTACTTC
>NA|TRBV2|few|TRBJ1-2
CASSQLDSSYGYTF
TGTGCCAGCAGTCAGTTGGACAGTTCCTATGGCTACACCTTC
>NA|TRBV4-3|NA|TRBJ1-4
CASSQELVGFGEKLFF
TGCGCCAGCAGCCAAGAGCTGGTAGGGTTCGGGGAAAAACTGTTTTTT
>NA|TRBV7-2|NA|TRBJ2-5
CASSGNAGPETQYF
TGTGCCAGCAGCGGAAACGCGGGTCCTGAGACCCAGTACTTC
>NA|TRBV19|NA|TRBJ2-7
CASSIMDGDSYEQYF
TGTGCCAGTAGTATTATGGACGGAGACTCCTACGAGCAGTACTTC
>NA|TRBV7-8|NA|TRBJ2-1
CASTDSFRGRLRNEQFF
TGTGCCAGCACCGACTCCTTCAGGGGGAGGTTAAGGAATGAGCAGTTCTTC
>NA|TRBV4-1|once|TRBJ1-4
CASSQARARTTTNEKLFF
TGCGCCAGCAGCCAAGCCAGGGCCCGTACTACAACTAATGAAAAACTGTTTTTT
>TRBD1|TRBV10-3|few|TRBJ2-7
CAISEYGTGRREQYF
TGTGCCATCAGTGAGTACGGGACAGGGAGGCGCGAGCAGTACTTC
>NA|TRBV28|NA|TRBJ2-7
CASSVDSGTRYEQYF
TGTGCCAGCAGCGTCGATTCCGGGACACGTTACGAGCAGTACTTC
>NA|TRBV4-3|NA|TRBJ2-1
CASSQTQGGSYNEQFF
TGCGCCAGCAGCCAAACACAGGGTGGCTCCTACAATGAGCAGTTCTTC
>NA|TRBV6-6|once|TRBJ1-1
CASSYSPAMNTEAFF
TGTGCCAGCAGTTACTCTCCGGCGATGAACACTGAAGCTTTCTTT
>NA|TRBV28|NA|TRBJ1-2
CASSLSRVGGYTF
TGTGCCAGCAGTTTGTCCAGGGTGGGTGGCTACACCTTC
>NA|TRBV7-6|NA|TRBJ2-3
CASSLAGPHTDTQYF
TGTGCCAGCAGCTTAGCGGGACCGCACACAGATACGCAGTATTTT
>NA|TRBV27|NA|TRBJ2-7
CASRPVAGSYEQYF
TGTGCCAGCAGGCCCGTCGCGGGCTCCTACGAGCAGTACTTC
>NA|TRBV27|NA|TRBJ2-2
CASSPEGQLNTGELFF
TGTGCCAGCTCACCTGAGGGGCAGTTGAACACCGGGGAGCTGTTTTTT
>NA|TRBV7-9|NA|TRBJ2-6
CASSSILLSGANVLTF
TGTGCCAGCAGCTCAATCCTACTCTCTGGGGCCAACGTCCTGACTTTC
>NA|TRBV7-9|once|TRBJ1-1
CASSLAMGGYMNTEAFF
TGTGCCAGCAGCTTAGCGATGGGGGGGTACATGAACACTGAAGCTTTCTTT
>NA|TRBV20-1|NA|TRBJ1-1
CSARQGLRAFF
TGCAGTGCTCGTCAGGGGCTAAGAGCTTTCTTT
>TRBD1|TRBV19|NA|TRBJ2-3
CASSRDRGDSDTQYF
TGTGCCAGTAGCCGGGACAGGGGGGATTCAGATACGCAGTATTTT
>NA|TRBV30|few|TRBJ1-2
CAWSAGGHGYTF
TGTGCCTGGTCCGCCGGGGGGCATGGCTACACCTTC
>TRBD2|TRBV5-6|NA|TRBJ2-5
CASSLEVGGGSGETQYF
TGTGCCAGCAGCTTGGAGGTTGGCGGGGGAAGTGGAGAGACCCAGTACTTC
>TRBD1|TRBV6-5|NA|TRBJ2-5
CASSYAQGLGTQYF
TGTGCCAGCAGTTACGCACAGGGGTTAGGGACCCAGTACTTC